This T cell receptor beta chain emerged from a study of regulatory T cells in long-lasting Graves disease. Study-level information: A definition of persistent Graves' disease required over 5 years of antithyroid drugs plus positive TSH receptor antibodies.

Looked up from germline, CDR1 is DFQATT and CDR2 is SNEGSKA (reference sequence). The V gene lost 7 bases and the J gene lost 5 bases, with 12 bases spanning the gap. CDR3 length equals 11 residues. With iRepertoire HTBI primers and Arm-PCR of CDR3 regions, TCR beta libraries were built. TCRdb reprocessed the multiplex PCR reads with MiXCR, giving one entry per CDR3 protein. Among a few hundred thousand distinct CDR3 sequences listed, about 20% were seen once. Turning to this clonotype: Its antigen is as yet unknown.

Study results and limitations: Comparison showed that persistent patients shared more public clonotypes (about 2,800) than new patients (966). TRBV28, TRBJ1-2 and TRBJ2-5 were favored in persistent disease. Lower TCR diversity characterized persistent Graves' patients relative to newly diagnosed patients.

Noted time point: persistent/refractory GD, antithyroid drugs over 5 years with positive TRAb. RNA isolated from PBMCs was used to make the TCR library. The TCR was taken from a female donor with Graves disease. The rearrangement links TRBV20-1 to TRBJ2-7; D may be TRBD2 (6 bases). The sequencing here drew on peripheral blood mononuclear cells (PBMCs), taken when the disease was refractory, from a patient treated with antithyroid drugs. The CDR3 nucleotides are TGCAGTGTTTCTCCGGGGGACGAGCAGTACTTC. Amino acid sequence: CSVSPGDEQYF.